The 20 T cell receptor beta chains in this list originate from one sample, sequenced in a study of cytomegalovirus exposure and HLA in healthy donors. It was with 60 Vbeta and 13 Jbeta primers that the PCR ran. Clones were read by immunoSEQ multiplex PCR, and TCRdb kept only the in-frame ones, dropping some. The sample records about 210,000 clones, 80% to 90% being singletons. Sequenced input: PBMCs. The receptors come from a man in his forties in good health and CMV-seropositive.

Points on this clone: The junction shows a germline mismatch at one end, possibly a read error. The genes are TRBV7-8 and TRBJ2-6; a weak D match, TRBD1 (5 bases). Per germline, CDR1 SGHVS and CDR2 FQNEAQ. This CDR3 is built from 16 residues. The CDR3 DNA reads TGTGCCAGCAGCTTAACGTTCTGGTCTGGGGCCAACGGCCTGACTTTC. The encoded protein is CASSLTFWSGANGLTF.

Comments on this clone: The same CDR3 can be traced to other DNA sequences in this sample. The CDR3 loop is CASSSTGDQPQHF. CDR3 nucleotide sequence: TGTGCCAGCAGCTCTACAGGTGATCAGCCCCAGCATTTT. The rearrangement uses TRBV6-5 and TRBJ1-5; perhaps TRBD1 as D (5 bases). Germline lookup yields CDR1 MNHEY and CDR2 SVGAGI. The CDR3 is 13 amino acids. The V end was cut by 6 bases, the J end by 5 bases, with 11 bases between.

The chain has TRBV7-3 and TRBJ1-4, with D possibly TRBD1 on 5 matching bases. CDR3 size: 15 residues. Per germline, CDR1 SGHTA and CDR2 FQGTGA. Deletions cut 0 bases from V and 6 bases from J, with 11 bases between. This chain's CDR3 is CASSLTPGRDEKLFF. CDR3 coding DNA: TGTGCCAGCAGCTTAACCCCAGGGCGCGATGAAAAACTGTTTTTT.

As to this clone: Its ends do not fully match the called genes, so a read error is possible. The V gene is TRBV7-9, the J gene TRBJ2-4; 9 bases line up with TRBD2. Germline CDR1 is SEHNR and CDR2 is FQNEAQ (reference sequence). The CDR3 totals 16 residues. The CDR3: CSSSQTSGLAKNIQYF. The CDR3 nucleotides read TGTTCCAGCAGCCAAACTAGCGGGTTAGCCAAAAACATTCAGTACTTC.

This clone was observed a single time. V usage is TRBV6-5 and J usage is TRBJ1-3, with D hard to call. This CDR3 region has 15 residues. Trimming removed 3 bases from V and 0 bases from J, with 9 bases in between. The V gene's germline CDR1 is MNHEY and CDR2 SVGAGI. CDR3 amino acids: CASSYYHGSGNTIYF. The CDR3 DNA reads as TGTGCCAGCAGTTATTATCACGGCTCTGGAAACACCATATATTTT.

The CDR3, as DNA: TGTGCCAGCAGCTTAGAACTTGTCGGCTACGAGCAGTACTTC. It translates to CASSLELVGYEQYF. This chain uses TRBV7-9 with TRBJ2-7; D unresolved. This CDR3 is built from 14 residues. V dropped 1 base and J dropped 3 bases, with 10 bases sitting between them. The germline V gene has CDR1 SEHNR and CDR2 FQNEAQ (reference sequence).

The J gene is TRBJ1-5, the V gene TRBV2, with 8 positions matching TRBD1. The germline V gene has CDR1 SNHLY and CDR2 FYNNEI. The trim removed 3 bases at V and 6 bases at J, leaving 4 bases unmatched. The length of the CDR3 is 14 residues. The CDR3 loop is CASSDDRGGQPQHF. The CDR3 DNA follows: TGTGCCAGCAGTGACGACAGGGGAGGTCAGCCCCAGCATTTT. Drawing the rest from reference TRBV2 and TRBJ1-5, the complete variable domain is EPEVTQTPSHQVTQMGQEVILRCVPISNHLYFYWYRQILGQKVEFLVSFYNNEISEKSEIFDDQFSVERPDGSNFTLKIRSTKLEDSAMYFCASSDDRGGQPQHFGDGTRLSIL.

The chain combines TRBV4-2 with TRBJ1-2; 9 positions match TRBD1. V gave up 1 base and J gave up 2 bases; unmatched junction bases: 5. The CDR3 loop spans 16 amino acids. Looked up from germline, CDR1 is LGHNA and CDR2 is YNFKEQ. The DNA for the CDR3 is TGTGCCAGCAGCCAAGCTACCGGGACAGGGAACTATGGCTACACCTTC. Residues: CASSQATGTGNYGYTF.

This chain uses TRBV18 with TRBJ1-2, with D uncertain. Per germline, CDR1 KGHSH and CDR2 LQKENI. V shed 0 bases and J shed 4 bases, with 6 bases lying between them. This CDR3 comprises 13 residues. The DNA for the CDR3 is TGTGCCAGCTCACCACCGTCGCGCTATGGCTACACCTTC. Its translation: CASSPPSRYGYTF.

This chain links TRBV2 with TRBJ2-7, with D uncertain. The CDR3 is made up of 14 amino acids. V lost 4 bases and J lost 0, with 10 bases in between. CDR1 SNHLY and CDR2 FYNNEI come from the germline V gene. The DNA of the CDR3 is TGTGCCAGCAGTGCGTCTAGGATCTCCTACGAGCAGTACTTC. Protein sequence: CASSASRISYEQYF.

This clone has only one observation. Different DNA sequences within this sample yield the same CDR3. The rearrangement links TRBV7-6 to TRBJ2-7; TRBD1 aligns across 7 bases. This CDR3 is built from 14 residues. From germline, CDR1 is SGHVS and CDR2 FNYEAQ. V was clipped by 1 base and J by 1 base; unmatched bases: 1. The CDR3: CASSLGTGSYEQYF. As DNA, the CDR3 is TGTGCCAGCAGCTTAGGGACAGGTTCCTACGAGCAGTACTTC. Full variable domain (outside the CDR3, taken from reference TRBV7-6 and TRBJ2-7): GAGVSQSPRYKVTKRGQDVALRCDPISGHVSLYWYRQALGQGPEFLTYFNYEAQQDKSGLPNDRFSAERPEGSISTLTIQRTEQRDSAMYRCASSLGTGSYEQYFGPGTRLTVT.

The rearrangement links TRBV29-1 to TRBJ1-2; 7 nucleotides agree with TRBD1. The CDR3 contains 14 residues. The V segment lost 7 bases and the J segment 10 bases; nucleotides outside the gene matches: 18. The V gene's germline CDR1 is SQVTM and CDR2 ANQGSEA. The CDR3 loop is CSAGDHTGEWTYTF. The CDR3 DNA reads as TGCAGCGCCGGGGATCACACAGGGGAATGGACCTACACCTTC.

The chain combines TRBV28 with TRBJ2-7; 9 bases fit TRBD2. V trimming: 5 bases; J trimming: 3 bases; junction bases outside the gene matches: 8. Germline V CDR1 and CDR2: MDHEN, SYDVKM. The CDR3 consists of 15 residues. The chain's CDR3 is CASSRRSGGRYEQYF. The DNA for the CDR3 is TGTGCCAGCAGTAGACGTAGCGGGGGCCGCTACGAGCAGTACTTC.

The chain combines TRBV11-2 with TRBJ2-1; 8 bases are shared with TRBD1. V lost 6 bases, J lost 0 bases, and 4 bases stayed unmatched. CDR1 is SGHAT and CDR2 is FQNNGV in the germline V gene. There are 15 residues in the CDR3. DNA of the CDR3: TGTGCCAGCAGTAGGACAGGGAGCTCCTACAATGAGCAGTTCTTC. Translation: CASSRTGSSYNEQFF.

This clone has only one observation. The chain uses TRBV28 and TRBJ2-3, with TRBD2 matching over 8 bases. Trimming cost V 7 bases and J 4 bases; bases outside gene matches: 13. The CDR3 has 16 amino acids. Germline CDR1 reads MDHEN; CDR2 reads SYDVKM. In DNA form, the CDR3 reads TGTGCCAGCACCCCGGGGGGGCGGATCCTCCCAGATACGCAGTATTTT. Its protein is CASTPGGRILPDTQYF.

Details on this clone: Other DNA sequences within the sample encode an identical CDR3. The V gene is TRBV6-5, the J gene TRBJ1-4; TRBD1 might be the D (5 bases). CDR3 length: 14 amino acids. Germline lookup yields CDR1 MNHEY and CDR2 SVGAGI. With 4 bases removed from V and 0 bases from J, the gap between germline ends came to 6 bases. In DNA form, the CDR3 reads TGTGCCAGCAGTTTGACAGCAACTAATGAAAAACTGTTTTTT. This codes for CASSLTATNEKLFF.

The genes are TRBV28 and TRBJ2-7; no reliable D call. This CDR3 is 14 amino acids long. The V gene's germline CDR1 is MDHEN and CDR2 SYDVKM. V lost 7 bases and J 2 bases, leaving 15 bases between the germline ends. DNA of the CDR3: TGTGCCAGCAAGGCTTCTAAGAGGCCCTACGAGCAGTACTTC. Amino acid sequence: CASKASKRPYEQYF.

The chain links TRBV28 to TRBJ1-5; no reliable D call. V dropped 3 bases and J dropped 0 bases, with 6 bases sitting between them. The CDR3 contains 14 residues. CDR1 is MDHEN and CDR2 is SYDVKM in the germline V gene. The CDR3 DNA sequence: TGTGCCAGCAGTTTCAGTTATAGCAATCAGCCCCAGCATTTT. Translating gives CASSFSYSNQPQHF.

This clone was detected only a few times. The rearrangement links TRBV30 to TRBJ2-7; 10 bases are shared with TRBD2. Germline CDR1 reads GTSNPN; CDR2 reads SVGIG (reference sequence). There are 16 residues in the CDR3. Trimming took 2 bases from V and 12 from J; bases not matched to a gene: 19. In nucleotides, the CDR3 is TGTGCCTGGAGTAAGCGGGAGGGATCCGAACCCACCCTCTGGTACTTC. This sequence encodes CAWSKREGSEPTLWYF. Full variable domain (rest looked up from reference TRBV30 and TRBJ2-7): SQTIHQWPATLVQPVGSPLSLECTVEGTSNPNLYWYRQAAGRGLQLLFYSVGIGQISSEVPQNLSASRPQDRQFILSSKKLLLSDSGFYLCAWSKREGSEPTLWYFGPGTRLTVT.

On this clone: Other nucleotide sequences from this sample produce the same CDR3. V gene TRBV28 combines with J gene TRBJ1-1, with no clear D. This CDR3 spans 12 amino acids. V dropped 8 bases and J dropped 4 bases, with 11 bases sitting between them. Germline-derived CDR1 and CDR2 are MDHEN and SYDVKM. The CDR3 region is CASGRLLTEAFF. Here the CDR3 DNA reads TGTGCCAGCGGGAGACTGCTCACTGAAGCTTTCTTT.